This T cell receptor (beta chain) was captured by sequencing in a study of human CD8 memory T cell subsets. Broader study findings: Sequencing in this study was performed exclusively on T cell receptor beta chains. Similarly high diversity marked stem-like memory and precursor exhausted T cells, unlike effector memory cells.

A note on this clonotype: The antigen remains undetermined.

The CDR3 is 12 amino acids. Germline V gives CDR1 SQVTM, CDR2 ANQGSEA. A UMI-labeled 5' RACE approach was the method that produced the TCR beta libraries. TCRdb reprocessed the 5' RACE reads and stores each CDR3 protein as one record, lacking DNA. The sample includes fewer than 20,000 distinct CDR3 sequences. This chain links TRBV29-1 with TRBJ2-3. Source material: CD8+ T cells from PBMCs. The clonotype comes from a human donor in good health. The CDR3 loop is CSVEDRSDTQYF.